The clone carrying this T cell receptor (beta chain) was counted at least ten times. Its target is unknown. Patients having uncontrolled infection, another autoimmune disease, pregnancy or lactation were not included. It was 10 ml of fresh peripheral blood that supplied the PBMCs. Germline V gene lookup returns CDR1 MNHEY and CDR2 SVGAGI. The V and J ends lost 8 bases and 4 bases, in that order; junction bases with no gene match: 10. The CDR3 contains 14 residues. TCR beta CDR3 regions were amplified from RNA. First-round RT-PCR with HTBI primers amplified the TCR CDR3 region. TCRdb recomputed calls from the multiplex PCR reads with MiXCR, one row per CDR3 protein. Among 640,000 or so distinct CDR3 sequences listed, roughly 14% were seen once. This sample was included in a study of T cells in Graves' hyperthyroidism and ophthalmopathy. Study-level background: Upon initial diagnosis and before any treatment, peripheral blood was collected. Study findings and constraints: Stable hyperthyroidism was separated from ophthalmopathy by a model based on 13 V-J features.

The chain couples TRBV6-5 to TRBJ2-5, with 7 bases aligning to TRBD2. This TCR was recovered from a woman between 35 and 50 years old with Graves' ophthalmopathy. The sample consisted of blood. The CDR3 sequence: CASGLLSGGETQYF. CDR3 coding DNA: TGTGCCAGCGGGCTTTTATCGGGAGGAGAGACCCAGTACTTC.